Below, 27 T cell receptor beta chains from the same sample are listed, as sequenced in a study of T-cell memory formation after mild COVID-19. Using its own MiXCR run on the 5' RACE reads, TCRdb lists one record per CDR3 protein. Of 180,000 or so distinct CDR3 sequences in the sample, around 10% were seen once. Specimen: PBMCs or a T cell subset sorted from them (not recorded which). Receptors were obtained from a man younger than 30 who had mild COVID-19 (a few samples of this study predate the infection). Cell type and time point are not known.

This clonotype has just a few counts. This chain uses TRBV11-2 with TRBJ2-5; D may be TRBD1 (5 bases). The CDR3 runs to 16 residues. Looked up from germline, CDR1 is SGHAT and CDR2 is FQNNGV. Trimming shortened V by 4 bases and J by 5 bases, and 20 bases separated the two germline ends. Here the CDR3 reads CASSSLRGPPRETQYF. The CDR3 DNA reads as TGTGCCAGCAGCTCCCTAAGGGGTCCACCGAGGGAGACCCAGTACTTC. The variable domain in full, with the rest retrieved from reference TRBV11-2 and TRBJ2-5, is EAGVAQSPRYKIIEKRQSVAFWCNPISGHATLYWYQQILGQGPKLLIQFQNNGVVDDSQLPKDRFSAERLKGVDSTLKIQPAKLEDSAVYLCASSSLRGPPRETQYFGPGTRLLVL.

The chain uses TRBV4-1 and TRBJ2-3; D remains unclear. Germline lookup yields CDR1 MGHRA and CDR2 YSYEKL. The V gene lost 3 bases and the J gene lost 2 bases, with 9 bases spanning the gap. The CDR3 spans 14 residues. The CDR3 DNA reads TGCGCCAGCAGCCAGCCAGTTGTCACAGATACGCAGTATTTT. Protein sequence: CASSQPVVTDTQYF.

This clonotype was picked up a small number of times. This chain links TRBV24-1 with TRBJ2-5; 10 bases map to TRBD2. V dropped 4 bases and J dropped 1; count of bases not matched to a gene: 2. Germline V CDR1 and CDR2: KGHDR, SFDVKD. CDR3 length: 15 amino acids. The CDR3 nucleotides read TGTGCCACCAGTGACACTAGCGGGGCCCAAGAGACCCAGTACTTC. As protein: CATSDTSGAQETQYF.

This clonotype came up a few times. This sequence joins TRBV5-5 and TRBJ2-7, with TRBD1 matching over 9 bases. J gave up 2 bases and V 6 bases, and 12 bases lay outside the gene matches. The CDR3 is made up of 16 amino acids. CDR1 SGHKS and CDR2 YYEKEE come from the germline V gene (reference sequence). The CDR3 DNA follows: TGTGCCAGCACCTCGCCGAGGACAGGGGAGACCTACGAGCAGTACGTC. This encodes CASTSPRTGETYEQYV.

The table lists this clonotype with a few counts. The chain combines TRBV4-3 with TRBJ1-2; D uncertain. Germline CDR1 LGHNA, CDR2 YSLEER. V was shortened by 1 base and J by 5 bases, with 11 bases between the two germline ends. The CDR3 contains 14 residues. The CDR3 loop reads CASSQVGRGYGYTF. DNA for the CDR3: TGCGCCAGCAGCCAAGTAGGCCGAGGGTATGGCTACACCTTC.

This clonotype showed up just a few times. The chain joins TRBV7-2 to TRBJ2-5; TRBD2 matches at 8 bases. The CDR3 is 15 amino acids. Germline CDR1 is SGHTA and CDR2 is FQGNSA. Germline trimming cut 4 bases from V and 5 bases from J; bases unmatched to any gene: 9. The CDR3 sequence is CASSSGGGSWETQYF. In DNA form, the CDR3 reads TGTGCCAGCAGCTCCGGGGGGGGCAGTTGGGAGACCCAGTACTTC. The full variable domain, in which reference TRBV7-2 and TRBJ2-5 provide the parts outside the CDR3, is GAGVSQSPSNKVTEKGKDVELRCDPISGHTALYWYRQSLGQGLEFLIYFQGNSAPDKSGLPSDRFSAERTGGSVSTLTIQRTQQEDSAVYLCASSSGGGSWETQYFGPGTRLLVL.

The V and J genes are TRBV20-1 and TRBJ2-2, with TRBD1 matching 9 bases. From germline, CDR1 is DFQATT and CDR2 SNEGSKA (reference sequence). The length of the CDR3 is 15 residues. V was pared by 6 bases and J by 7 bases, with 12 bases of the junction left unmatched. CDR3 amino acids: CSALNPGTGIGELFF. CDR3 coding DNA: TGCAGTGCCCTGAATCCCGGGACAGGGATCGGGGAGCTGTTTTTT.

The chain uses TRBV10-3 and TRBJ2-5; D is undetermined. The CDR3 totals 14 residues. Germline V gene lookup returns CDR1 ENHRY and CDR2 SYGVKD. V was shortened by 0 bases and J by 7 bases, with 12 bases between the two germline ends. CDR3 loop: CAISESKGLGTQYF. The DNA for the CDR3 is TGTGCCATCAGTGAGTCGAAAGGGTTGGGGACCCAGTACTTC.

The sample holds many counts of this clonotype. The gene calls are TRBV7-3 and TRBJ1-2; D unresolved. The CDR3 sequence is 13 residues long. Germline CDR1 and CDR2: SGHTA and FQGTGA. Trimming removed 3 bases from V and 7 bases from J, with 12 bases in between. The CDR3 loop is CASSFSRESGYTF. The CDR3 DNA follows: TGTGCCAGCAGCTTTTCGCGAGAGAGTGGCTACACCTTC.

There are a few counts of this clonotype. The chain links TRBV9 to TRBJ1-2; 7 bases map to TRBD1. The CDR3 sequence is 15 residues long. V trimming: 2 bases; J trimming: 4 bases; junction bases outside the gene matches: 8. Germline V gene lookup returns CDR1 SGDLS and CDR2 YYNGEE. CDR3 nucleotide sequence: TGTGCCAGCAGCGTGGCGGGACAGCCTCGCTATGGCTACACCTTC. Translating gives CASSVAGQPRYGYTF.

This chain connects TRBV9 to TRBJ2-5, with a tentative D call TRBD2 (5 bases). Deletions cut 5 bases from V and 7 bases from J, with 9 bases between. CDR1 is SGDLS, CDR2 YYNGEE, per germline. This CDR3 region has 11 residues. CDR3 DNA: TGTGCCAGCAGTACCGAGGGGACCCAGTACTTC. This translates into CASSTEGTQYF. The variable domain in full, completed from reference TRBV9 and TRBJ2-5, reads DSGVTQTPKHLITATGQRVTLRCSPRSGDLSVYWYQQSLDQGLQFLIQYYNGEERAKGNILERFSAQQFPDLHSELNLSSLELGDSALYFCASSTEGTQYFGPGTRLLVL.

CDR3 residues: CASSQDFGVLYTEAFF. As DNA, the CDR3 is TGCGCCAGCAGCCAAGATTTCGGGGTCCTATACACTGAAGCTTTCTTT. The rearrangement joins TRBV4-3 to TRBJ1-1; D is uncertain. This CDR3 contains 16 residues. The ends were cut back, 0 bases at V and 3 bases at J, with 14 bases in the middle. Germline CDR1 reads LGHNA; CDR2 reads YSLEER.

This clonotype has more than one count but fewer than ten. The rearrangement links TRBV20-1 to TRBJ1-1, with 7 bases matching TRBD1. The V and J ends lost 4 bases and 8 bases, in that order; junction bases with no gene match: 10. Germline CDR1 is DFQATT and CDR2 is SNEGSKA (reference sequence). The CDR3 sequence is 13 residues long. The CDR3: CSATRQGRVEAFF. The CDR3 DNA sequence: TGCAGTGCTACTCGACAGGGAAGGGTGGAAGCTTTCTTT.

The rearrangement joins TRBV6-2 or TRBV6-3 to TRBJ1-2, with D hard to call. Per the germline V gene, CDR1 is MNHEY and CDR2 is SVGEGT. The CDR3 is 13 residues long. Between the trimmed V and J ends, which lost 6 bases and 4 bases, there was a span of 12 bases. The CDR3 DNA reads as TGTGCCAGCAGCCCAGGCAGGCCCTATGGCTACACCTTC. Protein sequence: CASSPGRPYGYTF.

Comments on this clonotype: The DNA is left out, because the CDR3 cannot be placed on it with certainty; the CDR3 is given as TCRdb lists it. The V call is TRBV12-2, the J call TRBJ2-2; the listed D gene, TRBD1, was not tested against the DNA. TRBV12-2 is described as a pseudogene. The CDR3 is made up of 16 amino acids, end residues included. The CDR3: CASRLQGDEHRGAVFF.

This clonotype was detected a few times. The rearrangement uses TRBV10-2 and TRBJ1-1; TRBD1 aligns across 9 bases. Per the germline V gene, CDR1 is WSHSY and CDR2 is SAAADI. The V gene end was trimmed by 11 bases and the J gene end by 2 bases; junction bases not matched to a gene: 6. The CDR3 spans 13 residues. The CDR3 loop is CAGNRGPNTEAFF. The CDR3 coding sequence is TGCGCCGGTAACAGGGGGCCCAACACTGAAGCTTTCTTT.

The rearrangement links TRBV30 to TRBJ2-6; D unresolved. Germline V gene data show CDR1 as GTSNPN and CDR2 as SVGIG (reference sequence). This CDR3 region has 15 residues. Trimming removed 4 bases from V and 2 bases from J, with 12 bases in between. In nucleotides, the CDR3 is TGTGCCTGGACCCCATCGGTAGCTGGGGCCAACGTCCTGACTTTC. As protein: CAWTPSVAGANVLTF.

This rearrangement joins TRBV14 to TRBJ2-2, with 10 bases matching TRBD1. Germline CDR1 is SGHDN and CDR2 is FVKESK. J was trimmed by 3 bases and V by 5 bases; bases with no gene match: 3. This CDR3 is 15 amino acids long. CDR3 DNA sequence: TGTGCCAGCAGCAGGACAGGGGGGTACACCGGGGAGCTGTTTTTT. This sequence encodes CASSRTGGYTGELFF. Combining the CDR3 with reference TRBV14 and TRBJ2-2 gives the whole variable domain EAGVTQFPSHSVIEKGQTVTLRCDPISGHDNLYWYRRVMGKEIKFLLHFVKESKQDESGMPNNRFLAERTGGTYSTLKVQPAELEDSGVYFCASSRTGGYTGELFFGEGSRLTVL.

V gene TRBV6-6 combines with J gene TRBJ1-4; the D is unclear. Germline CDR1 and CDR2: MNHNY and SVGAGI (reference sequence). The V end was cut by 1 base, the J end by 8 bases, with 2 bases between. CDR3 length equals 11 residues. In DNA form, the CDR3 reads TGTGCCAGCAGTTACTACGAAAAACTGTTTTTT. This sequence encodes CASSYYEKLFF.

The chain carries TRBV5-1 and TRBJ1-3; D is uncertain. Germline V lookup: CDR1 SGHRS, CDR2 YFSETQ. This CDR3 spans 16 amino acids. The V and J ends lost 0 bases and 2 bases respectively, with 12 bases between them. CDR3 sequence reads: CASSLGRPDPGNTIYF. CDR3 bases: TGCGCCAGCAGCTTGGGACGGCCCGACCCTGGAAACACCATATATTTT.

This clonotype was counted a few times. The V and J genes are TRBV7-2 and TRBJ2-3; the D gene could be TRBD1 or TRBD2 (5 bases each). CDR3 length equals 15 residues. Germline assignment: CDR1 SGHTA and CDR2 FQGNSA. Deletions cut 3 bases from V and 6 bases from J, with 16 bases between. The CDR3 nucleotides are TGTGCCAGCAGCTTCGTCCTGGGGGTTAGGGATACGCAGTATTTT. As protein: CASSFVLGVRDTQYF.

There are a few counts of this clonotype. CDR3 coding DNA: TGTGCCAGCAGCCCGGGACAGTTTGGCGAGCAGTACGTC. Amino acids: CASSPGQFGEQYV. The chain joins TRBV7-9 to TRBJ2-7, with 7 bases fitting TRBD1. The CDR3 covers 13 residues. Germline V gene sequence: CDR1 SEHNR, CDR2 FQNEAQ (reference sequence). The trim removed 5 bases at V and 6 bases at J, leaving 7 bases unmatched.

This clonotype was picked up many times. This rearrangement joins TRBV7-6 to TRBJ2-7, with 7 bases matching TRBD1. V gave up 5 bases and J gave up 3 bases; unmatched junction bases: 4. The CDR3 consists of 13 residues. The germline V gene encodes CDR1 SGHVS and CDR2 FNYEAQ. CDR3 in DNA: TGTGCCAGCAGCCGGGACAGAGGCTACGAGCAGTACTTC. Translation gives CASSRDRGYEQYF.

This clonotype was seen many times. The chain employs TRBV12-3 or TRBV12-4 and TRBJ1-1; TRBD1 matches at 8 bases. This CDR3 has 15 residues. V dropped 4 bases and J dropped 0; count of bases not matched to a gene: 4. CDR3 sequence: CASSSRQGLNTEAFF. CDR3 bases: TGTGCCAGCAGTTCCCGACAGGGGTTGAACACTGAAGCTTTCTTT.

This clonotype came up a few times. The V gene is TRBV5-1, the J gene TRBJ2-2; no clear D. This CDR3 is built from 16 residues. V was clipped by 5 bases and J by 5 bases, with 19 bases between them. Germline-derived CDR1 and CDR2 are SGHRS and YFSETQ. The CDR3 sequence is CASSSQPASLTGELFF. CDR3 bases: TGCGCCAGCAGTTCACAGCCCGCAAGTCTGACCGGGGAGCTGTTTTTT.

In its sample, this clonotype was seen many times. CDR3 nucleotides: TGCAGTGCTAGCCTCCTAGTATACCAAGAGACCCAGTACTTC. Its translation: CSASLLVYQETQYF. This rearrangement joins TRBV20-1 to TRBJ2-5; D remains ambiguous. V was clipped by 3 bases and J by 0 bases, with 11 bases between them. CDR3 length equals 14 residues. Germline V gives CDR1 DFQATT, CDR2 SNEGSKA (reference sequence).

This chain joins TRBV7-8 and TRBJ2-5, with D perhaps being TRBD1 or TRBD2 (5 bases each). The V and J ends lost 3 bases and 1 base respectively, with 12 bases between them. Germline values: CDR1 SGHVS, CDR2 FQNEAQ. This CDR3 contains 15 residues. For the CDR3, the DNA is TGTGCCAGCAGCTTTCTGGGGGAATTCCAAGAGACCCAGTACTTC. Translated, it gives CASSFLGEFQETQYF.